One sample yielded the 12 T cell receptor beta chains listed below, sequenced in a study of molecular identifiers for immune sequencing clone quantification. TCRdb fed the PCR reads into MiXCR, producing one record per CDR3 protein. The table has just over 95,000 distinct CDR3 sequences, 20% to 30% seen once. Sequences were obtained from naive CD8+ T cells from blood, with Jurkat cell RNA spiked in. Stated subset: FACS-sorted CD8+CD4-CCR7+CD45RA+ naive T cells. The receptors come from a human donor in good health. Some libraries in this study had Jurkat cell RNA spiked in.

The sample holds many counts of this clonotype. The V and J genes are TRBV6-2 or TRBV6-3 and TRBJ2-5; either TRBD1 or TRBD2 may supply D (6 bases each). This CDR3 has 15 residues. Trimming removed 2 bases at V and 2 bases at J, with 12 bases between. Germline CDR1 reads MNHEY; CDR2 reads SVGEGT. CDR3 residues: CASSYEGGSQETQYF. CDR3 nucleotide sequence: TGTGCCAGCAGTTACGAGGGGGGCTCACAAGAGACCCAGTACTTC.

In its sample, this clonotype was seen a few times. The chain employs TRBV11-2 and TRBJ2-7; a weak D match, TRBD1 (5 bases). The germline gives CDR1 SGHAT, CDR2 FQNNGV. CDR3 length: 13 residues. Between the trimmed V and J ends, which lost 1 base and 5 bases, there was a span of 9 bases. This CDR3 is CASSLAGSDEQYF. The CDR3 nucleotides are TGTGCCAGCAGCTTAGCAGGGTCTGACGAGCAGTACTTC. The full variable domain, in which reference TRBV11-2 and TRBJ2-7 provide the parts outside the CDR3, is EAGVAQSPRYKIIEKRQSVAFWCNPISGHATLYWYQQILGQGPKLLIQFQNNGVVDDSQLPKDRFSAERLKGVDSTLKIQPAKLEDSAVYLCASSLAGSDEQYFGPGTRLTVT.

This clonotype was seen many times. The chain has TRBV7-6 and TRBJ1-5; no clear D. CDR1 is SGHVS, CDR2 FNYEAQ, per germline. The CDR3 spans 15 residues. V lost 2 bases and J 3 bases, leaving 11 bases between the germline ends. CDR3 residues: CASSLTGFPNQPQHF. CDR3 bases: TGTGCCAGCAGCTTAACGGGGTTCCCCAATCAGCCCCAGCATTTT. Variable domain in full (rest from reference TRBV7-6 and TRBJ1-5): GAGVSQSPRYKVTKRGQDVALRCDPISGHVSLYWYRQALGQGPEFLTYFNYEAQQDKSGLPNDRFSAERPEGSISTLTIQRTEQRDSAMYRCASSLTGFPNQPQHFGDGTRLSIL.

At least ten counts were recorded for this clonotype. The chain combines TRBV12-3 or TRBV12-4 with TRBJ1-6, with a weak D call TRBD1 (5 bases). The V and J ends lost 6 bases and 8 bases respectively, with 14 bases between them. The CDR3 has 14 residues. The CDR3 sequence is CASSPAGVHSPLHF. The CDR3 nucleotides read TGTGCCAGCAGCCCCGCGGGGGTCCATTCACCCCTCCACTTT.

The chain employs TRBV7-9 and TRBJ2-7; TRBD2 matches at 14 bases. The CDR3 runs 17 residues. Germline loops: CDR1 SEHNR, CDR2 FQNEAQ (reference sequence). With V trimmed by 4 bases and J by 4 bases, 9 bases remained unmatched. CDR3 nucleotide sequence: TGTGCCAGCAGCTCCCCGGGACTAGCGGGGGCGAATTACGAGCAGTACTTC. Amino acids: CASSSPGLAGANYEQYF.

Regarding this clonotype: This likely comes from a read error, as the CDR3 has no conserved phenylalanine or tryptophan at its end. The chain is built from TRBV13 and TRBJ2-3, with 8 nucleotides matching TRBD2. The CDR3 covers 15 residues. Germline CDR1 PRHDT, CDR2 FYEKMQ (reference sequence). V was clipped by 5 bases and J by 6 bases; unmatched bases: 10. The CDR3 protein is CASSSRGLGSDTQYV. Written as DNA, the CDR3 is TGTGCCAGCAGCAGCAGGGGACTAGGTTCCGATACGCAGTATGTT.

Many counts were recorded for this clonotype. This chain connects TRBV9 to TRBJ2-7, with D tentatively TRBD1 or TRBD2 (5 bases each). CDR1 is SGDLS, CDR2 YYNGEE, per germline. V was shortened by 2 bases and J by 6 bases, with 12 bases between the two germline ends. This CDR3 is built from 13 residues. The CDR3 DNA is TGTGCCAGCAGCGTGGACGCAGGGACCGAGCAGTACTTC. It is translated as CASSVDAGTEQYF.

This clonotype was recorded at least ten times. The rearrangement uses TRBV5-1 and TRBJ2-2, with 8 bases fitting TRBD1. Germline CDR1 SGHRS, CDR2 YFSETQ. The CDR3 covers 14 residues. The ends lost 0 bases at V and 6 bases at J; junction bases unmatched: 1. CDR3 sequence (DNA): TGCGCCAGCAGCTTGGGACAGGGGTCCGGGGAGCTGTTTTTT. This sequence encodes CASSLGQGSGELFF.

The chain is built from TRBV20-1 and TRBJ2-1; TRBD2 agrees at 8 bases. Germline CDR1 DFQATT, CDR2 SNEGSKA (reference sequence). The CDR3 is 17 residues long. Trimming removed 4 bases from V and 3 bases from J; junction bases left unmatched: 14. The CDR3 loop is CSANAVGGRLSYNEQFF. Written as DNA, the CDR3 is TGCAGTGCTAACGCTGTAGGCGGGAGGTTGAGCTACAATGAGCAGTTCTTC.

As for this clonotype: This may stem from a read error, because a much larger clone lies one nucleotide away. The chain carries TRBV4-2 and TRBJ2-1, with 10 nucleotides matching TRBD2. CDR3 size: 19 residues. Germline V CDR1 and CDR2: LGHNA, YNFKEQ. The CDR3: CVSSQDIAGGTPPYNEQFF. DNA for the CDR3: TGTGTCAGCAGCCAAGATATAGCGGGAGGCACCCCCCCATACAATGAGCAGTTCTTC.

As to this clonotype: This could be a read error, since a much larger clone is one nucleotide away. No conserved phenylalanine or tryptophan ends this CDR3, so it is likely a read error. The chain joins TRBV6-1 to TRBJ2-7; 7 nucleotides agree with TRBD1. The germline V gene encodes CDR1 MNHNS and CDR2 SASEGT. The CDR3 runs 15 residues. With V trimmed by 2 bases and J by 2 bases, 6 bases remained unmatched. Here the CDR3 reads CASSEIGQETYEQYL. The CDR3, as DNA: TGTGCCAGCAGTGAAATTGGACAGGAGACCTACGAGCAGTACCTC.

This clonotype has a single count. The CDR3 nucleotides are TGTGCCAGCAGGTGGACAGACCCAGGGACTGAAGCTTTCTTT. Residues: CASRWTDPGTEAFF. This chain joins TRBV6-1 and TRBJ1-1, with D possibly TRBD1 on 6 matching bases. Trimming left V 6 bases short and J 5 bases short, with 16 bases between. The CDR3 runs 14 residues. Looked up from germline, CDR1 is MNHNS and CDR2 is SASEGT.